These 10 T cell receptor beta chains share one sample of origin, sequenced in a study of blood T cell repertoires in COVID-19. Generated by immunoSEQ multiplex PCR, the TCRdb table keeps only in-frame clones and is missing some. Counted here are 190,000 or so clones, around 78% occurring once; the ten biggest clones make up approximately 3%. The specimen sequenced was peripheral blood. The receptor source for this set is an elderly woman with active or convalescent COVID-19.

The CDR3 is CSASYEDRGAGEQYF. CDR3 nucleotide sequence: TGCAGTGCTAGTTATGAGGACAGGGGGGCTGGCGAGCAGTACTTC. The genes are TRBV20-1 and TRBJ2-7, with 10 bases aligning to TRBD1. CDR3 length: 15 residues. V trimming: 3 bases; J trimming: 6 bases; junction bases outside the gene matches: 11. Germline values: CDR1 DFQATT, CDR2 SNEGSKA (reference sequence).

The chain uses TRBV11-2 and TRBJ2-1, with TRBD2 identical over 10 bases. Germline lookup yields CDR1 SGHAT and CDR2 FQNNGV. This CDR3 spans 15 amino acids. J gave up 8 bases and V 1 base, and 5 bases lay outside the gene matches. CDR3 protein: CASSLAAGGAYEQFF. CDR3 nucleotides: TGTGCCAGCAGCTTAGCAGCGGGGGGGGCCTATGAGCAGTTCTTC.

The V and J genes are TRBV28 and TRBJ2-1; D ambiguous. With 9 bases removed from V and 5 bases from J, the gap between germline ends came to 11 bases. The CDR3 length is 12 residues. Germline V gives CDR1 MDHEN, CDR2 SYDVKM. The CDR3 coding sequence is TGTGCCAGTGACAACCCGAACAATGAGCAGTTCTTC. This codes for CASDNPNNEQFF.

The chain joins TRBV5-1 to TRBJ2-7, with D possibly being TRBD2 (6 bases). This CDR3 has 14 residues. Germline V gives CDR1 SGHRS, CDR2 YFSETQ. The V end was cut by 9 bases, the J end by 4 bases, with 20 bases between. The CDR3 region is CANTGGNGYYEQYF. CDR3 DNA sequence: TGCGCCAATACAGGAGGGAACGGTTATTACGAGCAGTACTTC.

The V call is TRBV2, the J call TRBJ1-6; possibly TRBD1 for D (6 bases). V gave up 6 bases and J gave up 7 bases, with 10 bases separating them. Germline CDR1 reads SNHLY; CDR2 reads FYNNEI. The CDR3 contains 13 residues. The CDR3 DNA follows: TGTGCCAGCAGAAATACAGGGAATTCACCCCTCCACTTT. Its translation: CASRNTGNSPLHF.

The rearrangement joins TRBV5-1 to TRBJ2-4; a possible D gene is TRBD1 (6 bases). Trimming took 3 bases from V and 0 from J, leaving 10 bases between them. Germline assignment: CDR1 SGHRS and CDR2 YFSETQ. The CDR3 contains 15 residues. The CDR3: CASSSGETAKNIQYF. CDR3 nucleotide sequence: TGCGCCAGCAGCTCAGGGGAGACAGCCAAAAACATTCAGTACTTC.

The chain has TRBV4-1 and TRBJ2-7; D remains unclear. The CDR3 totals 14 residues. The germline V gene has CDR1 MGHRA and CDR2 YSYEKL. V lost 3 bases and J lost 0, with 9 bases in between. The CDR3 DNA reads TGCGCCAGCAGCCACAGAGGTGTCTCCTACGAGCAGTACTTC. It codes for CASSHRGVSYEQYF.

V usage is TRBV5-1 and J usage is TRBJ2-3; weak D call: TRBD1 (7 bases). The CDR3 covers 18 residues. The germline gives CDR1 SGHRS, CDR2 YFSETQ. The V gene lost 0 bases and the J gene lost 0 bases, with 17 bases spanning the gap. CDR3: CASSLGIGGGPSTDTQYF. The CDR3 DNA sequence: TGCGCCAGCAGCTTGGGAATAGGAGGGGGCCCTAGCACAGATACGCAGTATTTT. The complete variable domain, with remaining parts taken from reference TRBV5-1 and TRBJ2-3, reads KAGVTQTPRYLIKTRGQQVTLSCSPISGHRSVSWYQQTPGQGLQFLFEYFSETQRNKGNFPGRFSGRQFSNSRSEMNVSTLELGDSALYLCASSLGIGGGPSTDTQYFGPGTRLTVL.

The chain is built from TRBV2 and TRBJ1-4, with D possibly matching TRBD1 (5 bases). Between the trimmed V and J ends, which lost 0 bases and 0 bases, there was a span of 11 bases. The CDR3 has 17 amino acids. In germline, CDR1 is SNHLY, CDR2 FYNNEI. The CDR3 loop is CASSEALRGATNEKLFF. CDR3 nucleotides: TGTGCCAGCAGTGAAGCGCTTCGGGGGGCAACTAATGAAAAACTGTTTTTT.

The chain employs TRBV5-1 and TRBJ2-3; D gene ambiguous. The CDR3 loop spans 14 amino acids. Germline CDR1 reads SGHRS; CDR2 reads YFSETQ. Trimming cost V 6 bases and J 0 bases, with 11 bases left between them. The CDR3 nucleotides read TGCGCCAGCACCTCTGCGGCTAGCACAGATACGCAGTATTTT. It translates to CASTSAASTDTQYF.